This entry lists 22 T cell receptor beta chains sequenced from one sample in a study of cytomegalovirus exposure and HLA in healthy donors. Use of 60 Vbeta and 13 Jbeta primers characterized the PCR. Sequenced by immunoSEQ multiplex PCR; TCRdb stores in-frame clones only, minus some. Of under 200,000 clones listed, roughly 80% were seen once; the top ten hold approximately 1.4%. Sequencing input: PBMCs. All receptors derive from a woman aged 30 to 39 in good health and CMV-seronegative.

This rearrangement joins TRBV15 to TRBJ1-5; TRBD1 matches at 11 bases. In germline, CDR1 is LNHNV, CDR2 YYDKDF (reference sequence). V shed 5 bases, J shed 3 bases, and the junction held 6 bases outside the gene matches. The CDR3 length is 16 residues. The CDR3 DNA reads TGTGCCACCAGCCCCGGGACAGGGGGTGACAATCAGCCCCAGCATTTT. Encoded protein: CATSPGTGGDNQPQHF.

The rearrangement joins TRBV2 to TRBJ2-1; D perhaps matches TRBD1 (6 bases). Germline V lookup: CDR1 SNHLY, CDR2 FYNNEI. Trimming pared 3 bases from V and 0 bases from J, leaving 9 bases between. CDR3 length equals 15 residues. CDR3 residues: CASSERGTSYNEQFF. As DNA, the CDR3 is TGTGCCAGCAGTGAGAGGGGGACCTCCTACAATGAGCAGTTCTTC.

This clone was recorded a few times. The rearrangement joins TRBV6-5 to TRBJ1-2, with no clear D. Germline CDR1 and CDR2: MNHEY and SVGAGI. This CDR3 region has 13 residues. Trimming left V 6 bases short and J 2 bases short, with 10 bases between. The CDR3 DNA follows: TGTGCCAGCAGGCGAACAGAGAACTATGGCTACACCTTC. Encoded protein: CASRRTENYGYTF.

V and J are TRBV7-6 and TRBJ1-6; 9 positions match TRBD1. Per the germline V gene, CDR1 is SGHVS and CDR2 is FNYEAQ. Trimming cost V 2 bases and J 6 bases; bases outside gene matches: 5. This CDR3 has 16 residues. CDR3 nucleotides: TGTGCCAGCAGCTTATCTCCGGGACAGGGTAATTCACCCCTCCACTTT. Amino acids: CASSLSPGQGNSPLHF.

V is TRBV2 and J is TRBJ1-4, with 8 bases lining up with TRBD1. The CDR3 length is 16 residues. V lost 2 bases to trimming and J lost 7 bases; unmatched junction nucleotides: 9. Germline V lookup: CDR1 SNHLY, CDR2 FYNNEI. CDR3 sequence reads: CASSETTGQDTEKLFF. In nucleotides, the CDR3 is TGTGCCAGCAGTGAAACGACGGGACAGGACACTGAAAAACTGTTTTTT.

The genes are TRBV6-5 and TRBJ2-6; a weak D match, TRBD2 (5 bases). The CDR3 covers 14 residues. Germline V gene data show CDR1 as MNHEY and CDR2 as SVGAGI. V was cut by 4 bases and J by 1 base, with 5 bases left in between. CDR3 nucleotide sequence: TGTGCCAGCAGTTGGACTTCTGGGGCCAACGTCCTGACTTTC. Amino acid sequence: CASSWTSGANVLTF.

This clone was seen a handful of times. The rearrangement links TRBV18 to TRBJ2-5; tentatively, D is TRBD1 (5 bases). The CDR3 has 14 residues. V lost 3 bases and J lost 0, with 8 bases in between. From germline, CDR1 is KGHSH and CDR2 LQKENI. The CDR3 sequence is CASSPDNYQETQYF. The CDR3 DNA is TGTGCCAGCTCACCGGACAATTACCAAGAGACCCAGTACTTC.

The chain combines TRBV19 with TRBJ1-2; a possible D gene is TRBD1 (5 bases). Germline V gene lookup returns CDR1 LNHDA and CDR2 SQIVND (reference sequence). V was trimmed by 2 bases and J by 4 bases, leaving 14 bases between them. This CDR3 region has 15 residues. The CDR3, as DNA: TGTGCCAGTAGTATACGTCTTAGGGGTAGCTATGGCTACACCTTC. Residues: CASSIRLRGSYGYTF.

CDR3 DNA sequence: TGCGCCAGCATCCCCCGAGCGGGGGGGCCAGATACGCAGTATTTT. Amino acids: CASIPRAGGPDTQYF. This chain joins TRBV5-1 and TRBJ2-3; 10 positions agree with TRBD2. Germline assignment: CDR1 SGHRS and CDR2 YFSETQ. This CDR3 spans 15 amino acids. The V and J ends lost 6 bases and 4 bases, in that order; junction bases with no gene match: 8.

The chain couples TRBV2 to TRBJ1-5; maybe TRBD1 (6 bases). The CDR3 totals 15 residues. Per germline, CDR1 SNHLY and CDR2 FYNNEI. V lost 6 bases and J 4 bases, leaving 16 bases between the germline ends. In DNA form, the CDR3 reads TGTGCCAGCAGCACTCAGGGGCTGGGTAATCAGCCCCAGCATTTT. This encodes CASSTQGLGNQPQHF.

The rearrangement links TRBV5-1 to TRBJ2-1; perhaps TRBD2 as D (6 bases). V was pared by 1 base and J by 3 bases, with 11 bases between. CDR1 and CDR2 (germline): SGHRS, YFSETQ. This CDR3 is 15 amino acids long. This chain's CDR3 is CASSLYPGDYNEQFF. DNA of the CDR3: TGCGCCAGCAGCTTGTACCCGGGGGACTACAATGAGCAGTTCTTC.

The genes are TRBV4-1 and TRBJ1-4; 10 bases match TRBD1. Trimming at V came to 5 bases and at J to 3 bases, leaving 6 bases not matched to a gene. CDR3 length: 16 residues. The germline CDR1 and CDR2 sequences are MGHRA and YSYEKL. The CDR3 DNA reads as TGCGCCAGCAGCAGCCGACAGGGGGCGGCTAATGAAAAACTGTTTTTT. It translates to CASSSRQGAANEKLFF.

The genes are TRBV4-1 and TRBJ2-4; D is possibly TRBD1 (5 bases). Trimming removed 0 bases from V and 12 bases from J, with 27 bases in between. The CDR3 extends over 18 amino acids. Germline V CDR1 and CDR2: MGHRA, YSYEKL. This chain's CDR3 is CASSQDLSPGQGFRSQYF. CDR3 sequence (DNA): TGCGCCAGCAGCCAAGATCTTTCCCCCGGGCAGGGTTTTAGGAGTCAGTACTTC.

The V gene is TRBV5-4, the J gene TRBJ2-3, with TRBD1 matching over 9 bases. CDR1 is SGHNT, CDR2 YYREEE, per germline (reference sequence). This CDR3 is 15 amino acids long. The ends lost 4 bases at V and 4 bases at J; junction bases unmatched: 7. CDR3 sequence reads: CASSTNRGQADTQYF. CDR3 DNA: TGTGCCAGCAGCACTAACAGGGGGCAGGCAGATACGCAGTATTTT.

This chain joins TRBV28 and TRBJ1-3; D ambiguous. The CDR3 is 12 amino acids. Germline-derived CDR1 and CDR2 are MDHEN and SYDVKM. Trimming removed 11 bases at V and 4 bases at J, with 12 bases between. CDR3 residues: CASGVLGNTIYF. DNA for the CDR3: TGTGCCTCCGGGGTGCTCGGAAACACCATATATTTT.

V is TRBV7-2 and J is TRBJ2-7; 10 nucleotides match TRBD2. V shed 5 bases, J shed 2 bases, and the junction held 6 bases outside the gene matches. CDR3 length: 15 amino acids. From germline, CDR1 is SGHTA and CDR2 FQGNSA. In DNA, the CDR3 is TGTGCCAGCAGCCCGAGACTAGCGGGCCCCTACGAGCAGTACTTC. This encodes CASSPRLAGPYEQYF.

V and J are TRBV11-1 and TRBJ2-2; maybe TRBD2 (5 bases). The germline CDR1 and CDR2 sequences are SGHAT and FQDESV (reference sequence). Trimming took 4 bases from V and 5 from J, leaving 17 bases between them. The CDR3 contains 16 residues. In DNA, the CDR3 is TGTGCCAGCAGCTGGTCGGGGTCCGGTGGGACCGGGGAGCTGTTTTTT. This translates into CASSWSGSGGTGELFF.

The chain carries TRBV7-9 and TRBJ1-2; D may be TRBD1 (5 bases). Germline loops: CDR1 SEHNR, CDR2 FQNEAQ (reference sequence). The CDR3 spans 19 residues. V lost 4 bases and J 0 bases, leaving 24 bases between the germline ends. CDR3 loop: CASSSTFRESGRANYGYTF. CDR3 nucleotides: TGTGCCAGCAGCTCCACTTTCAGGGAAAGCGGGCGAGCTAACTATGGCTACACCTTC.

The V and J genes are TRBV5-1 and TRBJ2-4, with 11 bases aligning to TRBD1. The J segment lost 3 bases and the V segment lost 9 bases, leaving 14 bases of the junction unmatched. The CDR3 spans 17 residues. CDR1 is SGHRS and CDR2 is YFSETQ in the germline V gene. The CDR3 DNA reads as TGCGCCACCTTGCTATACTCCGGGACAGGGGGCAAAAACATTCAGTACTTC. This gives the protein CATLLYSGTGGKNIQYF.

The V gene is TRBV7-3, the J gene TRBJ1-3, with D possibly TRBD1 on 5 matching bases. Germline V CDR1 and CDR2: SGHTA, FQGTGA. V was shortened by 1 base and J by 0 bases, with 7 bases between the two germline ends. There are 15 residues in the CDR3. CDR3: CASSLRGSSGNTIYF. DNA for the CDR3: TGTGCCAGCAGCTTAAGGGGCAGCTCTGGAAACACCATATATTTT.

This chain uses TRBV29-1 with TRBJ1-2; 8 bases align to TRBD1. The J segment lost 5 bases and the V segment lost 5 bases, leaving 7 bases of the junction unmatched. This CDR3 has 13 amino acids. In germline, CDR1 is SQVTM, CDR2 ANQGSEA. The CDR3 sequence: CSVSIGQGYGYTF. Written as DNA, the CDR3 is TGCAGCGTTTCGATCGGACAGGGTTATGGCTACACCTTC. Full variable domain (remainder filled in from reference TRBV29-1 and TRBJ1-2): SAVISQKPSRDICQRGTSLTIQCQVDSQVTMMFWYRQQPGQSLTLIATANQGSEATYESGFVIDKFPISRPNLTFSTLTVSNMSPEDSSIYLCSVSIGQGYGYTFGSGTRLTVV.

This sequence joins TRBV30 and TRBJ1-5; D gene unclear. Germline assignment: CDR1 GTSNPN and CDR2 SVGIG (reference sequence). Trimming took off 5 bases at V and 4 bases at J, with 9 bases between the two ends. This CDR3 spans 12 amino acids. The DNA of the CDR3 is TGTGCCTGGGCCGAGCGGAATCAGCCCCAGCATTTT. This translates into CAWAERNQPQHF.